This entry lists 2 T cell receptor beta chains sequenced from one sample in a study of blood T cell repertoires in COVID-19. Clones were read by immunoSEQ multiplex PCR, and TCRdb kept only the in-frame ones, dropping some. The data contain about 140,000 clones, roughly 85% of them singletons. Sequenced material: peripheral blood. The receptors here all came from a man over 45 with acute or convalescent COVID-19.

This clone was counted between two and nine times. The rearrangement links TRBV29-1 to TRBJ1-2; D unclear. Germline assignment: CDR1 SQVTM and CDR2 ANQGSEA. This CDR3 spans 12 amino acids. V lost 3 bases to trimming and J lost 4 bases, with 9 bases between them. The CDR3 coding sequence is TGCAGCGTTGAGGAAGGCGGCTATGGCTACACCTTC. Its translation is CSVEEGGYGYTF.

The chain combines TRBV4-1 with TRBJ2-5; TRBD1 aligns across 8 bases. CDR1 is MGHRA and CDR2 is YSYEKL in the germline V gene. The trim removed 4 bases at V and 3 bases at J, leaving 10 bases unmatched. The length of the CDR3 is 16 residues. Written as DNA, the CDR3 is TGCGCCAGCAGCCCCCAAAGGGCAGGGGGCGAAGAGACCCAGTACTTC. This gives the protein CASSPQRAGGEETQYF.